The 2 T cell receptor beta chains given below trace back to one sample, sequenced in a study of blood T cell repertoires in COVID-19. Assay: immunoSEQ multiplex PCR; the TCRdb copy retains only in-frame clones and omits some. Of approximately 150,000 clones in the sample, approximately 95% were seen once. The sequenced material came from peripheral blood. Every receptor here comes from a woman in her fifties or sixties with COVID-19, enrolled during active disease.

J is TRBJ1-4 and V is TRBV5-1; D is possibly TRBD1 (5 bases). Germline lookup yields CDR1 SGHRS and CDR2 YFSETQ. The germline V and J ends were trimmed by 0 bases and 8 bases, with 14 bases remaining between them. The CDR3 has 15 residues. The CDR3 DNA is TGCGCCAGCAGCTTGGGCTCAGGCCGGGGGGAAAAACTGTTTTTT. Its translation is CASSLGSGRGEKLFF.

The V and J genes are TRBV27 and TRBJ2-3; D possibly corresponds to TRBD2 (6 bases). The CDR3 has 16 residues. V lost 8 bases and J 2 bases, leaving 20 bases between the germline ends. Germline CDR1 reads MNHEY; CDR2 reads SMNVEV (reference sequence). This CDR3 reads CASSPVGRIYTDTQYF. The CDR3 DNA follows: TGTGCCAGCTCCCCGGTGGGGAGGATCTACACAGATACGCAGTATTTT.